There are a few counts of the clone carrying this T cell receptor (beta chain). Its specificity is unknown. Regarding time point: baseline pretreatment blood. Indicated treatment: 15 Gy SBRT to primary tumor, nephrectomy 4 weeks later. The patient's renal cell carcinoma had clear cell pathology. The sample originates from a study of radiation and T cells in renal cell carcinoma. Study-wide results and limits: Without pretreatment biopsies, baseline tumor clonotype presence was undetermined. From baseline, blood top tumor clonotypes peaked at 2 weeks post-radiation.

Clones were read by immunoSEQ multiplex PCR, and TCRdb kept only the in-frame ones, dropping some. This sample yields approximately 90,000 clones, of which about 86% are seen a single time; 6% to 9% belongs to the top ten. Trimming removed 4 bases from V and 10 bases from J, with 16 bases in between. The CDR3 length is 14 residues. Germline CDR1 reads LNHDA; CDR2 reads SQIVND (reference sequence). J is TRBJ1-4 and V is TRBV19; D remains unclear. This TCR derives from a man aged 50-59 years with renal cell carcinoma. The sample was blood, taken from a patient whose treatment included radiotherapy and nephrectomy. CDR3 region: CASSTQTLLGKLFF. In nucleotides, the CDR3 is TGTGCCAGTAGTACGCAAACATTGCTGGGAAAACTGTTTTTT.